This entry lists 18 T cell receptor beta chains sequenced from one sample in a study of T cell clones after liver transplantation (dated by TCRdb to the late 2010s). Receptors were amplified or captured by the immunoSEQ multiplex PCR assay. Held by TCRdb, this immuneACCESS table contains in-frame sequences only and omits some clones. Under half of the omission traces to an unresolved V gene where checked; the cause of the rest is unknown. This sample comprises roughly 73,000 clones, over 70% of them detected only once. Over 0.45% of the sample rests with the top ten. The time point label here, explained by the study, means: pre-transplant. Sequenced here: CD4+ T cells from blood, sampled before liver transplant. The receptors come from a human donor who received a liver transplant.

This clone was recorded at least ten times. The rearrangement joins TRBV11-3 to TRBJ2-3; either TRBD1 or TRBD2 may fit D (6 bases each). V lost 5 bases and J 4 bases, leaving 19 bases between the germline ends. Germline-derived CDR1 and CDR2 are SGHNT and YENEEA. The CDR3 runs 16 residues. The CDR3 sequence: CASSPRDNGLPDTQYF. The CDR3 bases are TGTGCCAGCAGCCCGCGGGACAATGGACTCCCAGATACGCAGTATTTT.

V usage is TRBV7-8 and J usage is TRBJ1-1, with 9 bases that match TRBD1. With 3 bases clipped from V and 4 bases from J, the junction kept 3 bases outside the gene matches. Germline V gene data show CDR1 as SGHVS and CDR2 as FQNEAQ. The CDR3 is 14 residues long. In DNA form, the CDR3 reads TGTGCCAGCAGCTTCCGGGACAGGGTCACTGAAGCTTTCTTT. Encoded protein: CASSFRDRVTEAFF.

This clone showed up just a few times. The gene calls are TRBV18 and TRBJ1-1; TRBD1 might be the D (5 bases). The V gene lost 4 bases and the J gene lost 1 base, with 7 bases spanning the gap. The V gene's germline CDR1 is KGHSH and CDR2 LQKENI. This CDR3 region has 13 residues. Here the CDR3 DNA reads TGTGCCAGCTCACTTGGGGCGAACACTGAAGCTTTCTTT. This translates into CASSLGANTEAFF. Supplemented by reference TRBV18 and TRBJ1-1, the full variable domain reads NAGVMQNPRHLVRRRGQEARLRCSPMKGHSHVYWYRQLPEEGLKFMVYLQKENIIDESGMPKERFSAEFPKEGPSILRIQQVVRGDSAAYFCASSLGANTEAFFGQGTRLTVV.

The chain combines TRBV6-5 with TRBJ1-2; 7 nucleotides align to TRBD1. Germline assignment: CDR1 MNHEY and CDR2 SVGAGI. V trimming: 8 bases; J trimming: 0 bases; junction bases outside the gene matches: 9. This CDR3 is 15 amino acids long. CDR3 sequence (DNA): TGTGCCAGCGGCAGGGGGGGGACCCCTAACTATGGCTACACCTTC. Translation gives CASGRGGTPNYGYTF.

This sequence joins TRBV28 and TRBJ2-3; 11 bases are shared with TRBD1. CDR3 length: 15 residues. V dropped 6 bases and J dropped 7; count of bases not matched to a gene: 9. Germline CDR1 MDHEN, CDR2 SYDVKM. CDR3 loop: CASSPGTGGSHTQYF. As DNA, the CDR3 is TGTGCCAGCAGCCCCGGGACAGGGGGTTCGCATACGCAGTATTTT.

The rearrangement joins TRBV2 to TRBJ1-2; D remains unclear. Germline CDR1 and CDR2: SNHLY and FYNNEI. The length of the CDR3 is 13 residues. The germline V and J ends were trimmed by 5 bases and 7 bases, with 14 bases remaining between them. The CDR3 spells CASSPGRAAGYTF. As DNA, the CDR3 is TGTGCCAGCAGTCCGGGAAGGGCTGCTGGCTACACCTTC. The variable domain in full, completed from reference TRBV2 and TRBJ1-2, reads EPEVTQTPSHQVTQMGQEVILRCVPISNHLYFYWYRQILGQKVEFLVSFYNNEISEKSEIFDDQFSVERPDGSNFTLKIRSTKLEDSAMYFCASSPGRAAGYTFGSGTRLTVV.

This chain's CDR3 is CASSTPGGSIGTDTQYF. In DNA, the CDR3 is TGTGCCAGCAGTACCCCCGGCGGGAGCATCGGCACAGATACGCAGTATTTT. The chain uses TRBV2 and TRBJ2-3; 7 bases are shared with TRBD2. Per the germline V gene, CDR1 is SNHLY and CDR2 is FYNNEI. The trim removed 5 bases at V and 1 base at J, leaving 12 bases unmatched. The CDR3 has 17 amino acids. The full variable domain, in which reference TRBV2 and TRBJ2-3 provide the parts outside the CDR3, is EPEVTQTPSHQVTQMGQEVILRCVPISNHLYFYWYRQILGQKVEFLVSFYNNEISEKSEIFDDQFSVERPDGSNFTLKIRSTKLEDSAMYFCASSTPGGSIGTDTQYFGPGTRLTVL.

V is TRBV11-3 and J is TRBJ2-1; 7 nucleotides align to TRBD1. The V gene end was trimmed by 5 bases and the J gene end by 4 bases; junction bases not matched to a gene: 5. Germline CDR1 reads SGHNT; CDR2 reads YENEEA. The CDR3 is made up of 14 amino acids. The CDR3 reads CASSRDSRYNEQFF. The CDR3 bases are TGTGCCAGCAGCCGGGACAGTAGGTACAATGAGCAGTTCTTC.

The chain combines TRBV11-2 with TRBJ2-7, with 11 nucleotides matching TRBD2. Germline loops: CDR1 SGHAT, CDR2 FQNNGV. The CDR3 contains 15 residues. V trimming: 5 bases; J trimming: 6 bases; junction bases outside the gene matches: 9. The CDR3 sequence: CASSPRLAGSSEQYF. In DNA, the CDR3 is TGTGCCAGCAGCCCGCGACTAGCGGGATCGTCCGAGCAGTACTTC. Filled out from reference TRBV11-2 and TRBJ2-7, the complete variable domain reads EAGVAQSPRYKIIEKRQSVAFWCNPISGHATLYWYQQILGQGPKLLIQFQNNGVVDDSQLPKDRFSAERLKGVDSTLKIQPAKLEDSAVYLCASSPRLAGSSEQYFGPGTRLTVT.

The chain is built from TRBV2 and TRBJ2-3, with 7 bases lining up with TRBD1. This CDR3 has 12 residues. J was trimmed by 8 bases and V by 6 bases; bases with no gene match: 5. The germline V gene encodes CDR1 SNHLY and CDR2 FYNNEI. The CDR3 region has the DNA TGTGCCAGCAGCGACAGGGCTGGTACGCAGTATTTT. Its protein is CASSDRAGTQYF.

This rearrangement joins TRBV6-5 to TRBJ2-2, with 10 bases fitting TRBD2. Trimming took 6 bases from V and 5 from J; bases not matched to a gene: 6. This CDR3 comprises 15 residues. Per the germline V gene, CDR1 is MNHEY and CDR2 is SVGAGI. CDR3 in amino acids: CASRRTSGYTGELFF. The CDR3 DNA follows: TGTGCCAGCAGGCGGACTAGCGGATATACCGGGGAGCTGTTTTTT.

This clone has more than one count but fewer than ten. The chain couples TRBV28 to TRBJ2-7, with TRBD2 matching over 13 bases. The CDR3 has 15 amino acids. The V and J ends lost 3 bases and 4 bases, in that order; junction bases with no gene match: 3. Germline CDR1 reads MDHEN; CDR2 reads SYDVKM. The chain's CDR3 is CASSFRTSGSYEQYF. CDR3 nucleotide sequence: TGTGCCAGCAGTTTCAGGACTAGCGGGAGTTACGAGCAGTACTTC.

V gene TRBV27 combines with J gene TRBJ1-1; TRBD1 matches at 10 bases. The germline gives CDR1 MNHEY, CDR2 SMNVEV (reference sequence). The CDR3 length is 15 residues. V was pared by 7 bases and J by 2 bases, with 7 bases of the junction left unmatched. The CDR3 region is CASTSRDRGNTEAFF. The CDR3 region has the DNA TGTGCCAGCACCAGCCGGGACAGGGGCAACACTGAAGCTTTCTTT.

The chain couples TRBV19 to TRBJ2-1; possibly TRBD1 or TRBD2 for D (6 bases each). CDR1 is LNHDA, CDR2 SQIVND, per germline (reference sequence). The V end was cut by 6 bases, the J end by 4 bases, with 16 bases between. CDR3 length: 15 amino acids. The CDR3 nucleotides read TGTGCCAGTAGGGACTACCGAGGGGGTTACAATGAGCAGTTCTTC. This codes for CASRDYRGGYNEQFF.

The chain couples TRBV25-1 to TRBJ2-7; tentative D call: TRBD2 (6 bases). Trimming left V 6 bases short and J 8 bases short, with 20 bases between. Germline CDR1 MGHDK, CDR2 SYGVNS. This CDR3 spans 14 amino acids. CDR3: CASSPSPRGIQQYF. In DNA form, the CDR3 reads TGTGCCAGCAGCCCAAGTCCGCGCGGGATCCAGCAGTACTTC.

This CDR3 is CASSLLAAAYEQYF. CDR3 in DNA: TGTGCCAGCAGCTTACTAGCGGCGGCCTACGAGCAGTACTTC. The J gene is TRBJ2-7, the V gene TRBV7-6; 7 bases map to TRBD2. Germline-derived CDR1 and CDR2 are SGHVS and FNYEAQ. Losses at the gene ends were 2 bases for V and 2 bases for J; bases not matched to a gene: 3. The CDR3 has 14 residues.

This sequence joins TRBV6-4 and TRBJ2-2; TRBD1 agrees at 8 bases. The CDR3 contains 13 residues. Germline loops: CDR1 MRHNA, CDR2 SNTAGT. V gave up 5 bases and J gave up 7 bases; unmatched junction bases: 3. Here the CDR3 DNA reads TGTGCCAGCAGTCAGGGGGCCTTCGGGGAGCTGTTTTTT. Its translation is CASSQGAFGELFF.

This clone was seen a few times. This chain connects TRBV5-4 to TRBJ1-2, with 7 bases lining up with TRBD1. Trimming took 2 bases from V and 0 from J; bases not matched to a gene: 7. This CDR3 is 16 amino acids long. Per germline, CDR1 SGHNT and CDR2 YYREEE (reference sequence). Here the CDR3 DNA reads TGTGCCAGCAGCTTTCTAATACAGGGGCCTAACTATGGCTACACCTTC. Translation gives CASSFLIQGPNYGYTF. The variable domain in full, with the rest retrieved from reference TRBV5-4 and TRBJ1-2, is ETGVTQSPTHLIKTRGQQVTLRCSSQSGHNTVSWYQQALGQGPQFIFQYYREEENGRGNFPPRFSGLQFPNYSSELNVNALELDDSALYLCASSFLIQGPNYGYTFGSGTRLTVV.